A single sample is the source of the 13 T cell receptor beta chains below, sequenced in a study of Graves' ophthalmopathy and Graves' hyperthyroidism. RNA transcripts provided the template for amplifying TCR beta CDR3 regions. Scientists carried out first-round RT-PCR using HTBI primers and then a second-round multiplex PCR. TCRdb redid the calling of the multiplex PCR reads with MiXCR, one entry per CDR3 protein. The sample holds under 800,000 distinct CDR3 sequences; about a fifth are singletons and the top ten take around 7%. Sequences were obtained from peripheral blood. These TCRs come from a woman between 18 and 30 years old with stable Graves' hyperthyroidism. Some clones in this sample may be carry-over from other donors' samples.

Comments on this clonotype: Here the CDR3 omits its conserved ending phenylalanine or tryptophan, so a read error is the likely source. Here the CDR3 DNA reads TGTGCCAGCGCTGATAGCGGCTCCTACGAGCAGTACTAC. Translation gives CASADSGSYEQYY. The chain combines TRBV28 with TRBJ2-7; maybe TRBD2 (6 bases). Germline lookup yields CDR1 MDHEN and CDR2 SYDVKM. The CDR3 sequence is 13 residues long. The ends were cut back, 8 bases at V and 0 bases at J, with 11 bases in the middle.

The chain recombines TRBV29-1 with TRBJ2-7, with 7 bases matching TRBD1. Losses at the gene ends were 6 bases for V and 3 bases for J; bases not matched to a gene: 11. Per germline, CDR1 SQVTM and CDR2 ANQGSEA. This CDR3 has 14 residues. CDR3 nucleotides: TGCAGCGTGCCAAGACAGGGAAACCGCTACGAGCAGTACTTC. Its protein product is CSVPRQGNRYEQYF.

This rearrangement joins TRBV30 to TRBJ1-5; no reliable D call. Germline CDR1 is GTSNPN and CDR2 is SVGIG (reference sequence). This CDR3 comprises 14 residues. V was clipped by 1 base and J by 0 bases, with 7 bases between them. The CDR3 reads CAWSGFHSNQPQHF. DNA for the CDR3: TGTGCCTGGAGTGGATTTCATAGCAATCAGCCCCAGCATTTT.

This clonotype has at least ten counts. The gene calls are TRBV5-6 and TRBJ1-2; a possible D gene is TRBD1 (5 bases). CDR1 SGHDT and CDR2 YYEEEE come from the germline V gene. Trimming removed 0 bases from V and 7 bases from J, with 13 bases in between. There are 14 residues in the CDR3. The DNA for the CDR3 is TGTGCCAGCAGCTTGGGGCAGGGATCGTTTGGCTACACCTTC. Protein product: CASSLGQGSFGYTF.

This clonotype has at least ten counts. The rearrangement joins TRBV12-3 or TRBV12-4 to TRBJ1-5; D gene uncertain. CDR3 size: 14 residues. The germline V and J ends were trimmed by 2 bases and 7 bases, with 12 bases remaining between them. The CDR3 loop is CASSLIGGNQPQHF. CDR3 nucleotides: TGTGCCAGCAGTTTAATAGGAGGGAACCAGCCCCAGCATTTT.

Worth noting for this clonotype: A much larger clone differs by one base, so this may be a read error. The gene calls are TRBV4-1 and TRBJ1-2, with D tentatively TRBD1 (6 bases). The CDR3 covers 15 residues. The germline V gene has CDR1 MGHRA and CDR2 YSYEKL. CDR3: CASSQSGGRWNGYSF. CDR3 nucleotides: TGCGCCAGCAGCCAGAGTGGGGGGCGGTGGAATGGCTACAGCTTC.

The chain carries TRBV2 and TRBJ2-7; the D is unclear. Looked up from germline, CDR1 is SNHLY and CDR2 is FYNNEI. V lost 6 bases, J lost 0 bases, and 12 bases lay in between. The CDR3 extends over 14 amino acids. The CDR3 DNA follows: TGTGCCAGCAGCGGGCAGCTGTACTCCTACGAGCAGTACTTC. It yields the protein CASSGQLYSYEQYF.

V usage is TRBV10-3 and J usage is TRBJ1-2; D is unclear. V was shortened by 8 bases and J by 2 bases, with 12 bases between the two germline ends. The CDR3 runs 13 residues. The germline CDR1 and CDR2 sequences are ENHRY and SYGVKD. DNA for the CDR3: TGTGCCATCTCTGGCAGGCCCAACTATGGCTACACCTTC. Protein product: CAISGRPNYGYTF.

This clonotype was seen ten or more times. This rearrangement joins TRBV30 to TRBJ2-5; 13 positions match TRBD2. After removal of 5 bases from V and 5 bases from J, the junction contained 8 bases not matched to a gene. The CDR3 covers 15 residues. Germline assignment: CDR1 GTSNPN and CDR2 SVGIG (reference sequence). CDR3 in DNA: TGTGCCTGGTCTATGGGACTAGCGGGAACGGAGACCCAGTACTTC. Translated: CAWSMGLAGTETQYF. Using reference TRBV30 and TRBJ2-5 for the parts outside the CDR3, the full variable domain is SQTIHQWPATLVQPVGSPLSLECTVEGTSNPNLYWYRQAAGRGLQLLFYSVGIGQISSEVPQNLSASRPQDRQFILSSKKLLLSDSGFYLCAWSMGLAGTETQYFGPGTRLLVL.

The sample holds a few counts of this clonotype. J is TRBJ2-2 and V is TRBV5-6, with TRBD2 matching over 9 bases. Germline trimming cut 3 bases from V and 5 bases from J; bases unmatched to any gene: 8. Germline loops: CDR1 SGHDT, CDR2 YYEEEE. This CDR3 comprises 16 residues. CDR3 bases: TGTGCCAGCAGCTCGGTAGCGGGAGATGGAACCGGGGAGCTGTTTTTT. This sequence encodes CASSSVAGDGTGELFF.

This clonotype has a count of ten or more. The chain uses TRBV6-1 and TRBJ2-5; D is undetermined. The CDR3 extends over 15 amino acids. Trimming pared 3 bases from V and 0 bases from J, leaving 11 bases between. CDR1 and CDR2 (germline): MNHNS, SASEGT. CDR3 loop: CASSERSWYQETQYF. CDR3 DNA sequence: TGTGCCAGCAGTGAGCGGAGCTGGTACCAAGAGACCCAGTACTTC.

This clonotype has a count of ten or more. The V call is TRBV3-1, the J call TRBJ1-1; D is ambiguous. Deletions cut 2 bases from V and 2 bases from J, with 9 bases between. The V gene's germline CDR1 is LGHDT and CDR2 YNNKEL (reference sequence). This CDR3 is 14 amino acids long. The chain's CDR3 is CASSQIGLNTEAFF. DNA of the CDR3: TGTGCCAGCAGCCAAATAGGTTTAAACACTGAAGCTTTCTTT.

This clonotype occurred many times. The chain recombines TRBV19 with TRBJ1-1; D is perhaps TRBD1 (6 bases). This CDR3 has 14 amino acids. V was trimmed by 3 bases and J by 5 bases, leaving 13 bases between them. Germline V CDR1 and CDR2: LNHDA, SQIVND (reference sequence). This CDR3 is CASSMSGARTEAFF. The CDR3 nucleotides are TGTGCCAGTAGTATGTCAGGGGCTAGGACTGAAGCTTTCTTT.